This TCR beta chain stems from a study of T cell clones after liver transplantation. Study-level information: Samples came from ITN030ST, which attempted immunosuppression withdrawal within 2 years of liver transplantation. Tolerant meant at least one year fully off immunosuppression without liver enzymes above twice normal. Third-party-reactive TCRbeta sequences from pre-transplant mixed lymphocyte reactions served as antigen-independent comparators.

Generated by immunoSEQ multiplex PCR, the TCRdb table keeps only in-frame clones and is missing some. The table shows about 68,000 clones, with about 91% occurring only once. The study's findings and limits: Migration into the graft, not deletion, may explain lost graft donor-reactive T cells.

About this clone itself: The antigen is undetermined.

Per the germline V gene, CDR1 is MDHEN and CDR2 is SYDVKM. V was shortened by 6 bases and J by 2 bases, with 12 bases between the two germline ends. CDR3 length: 14 residues. This chain connects TRBV28 to TRBJ2-3; D may be TRBD1 (6 bases). Here the sequenced sample was CD4+ T cells from blood, taken roughly 26 months after liver transplant. The sequence came from a human patient who received a liver transplant. Part of the T cell pool may stem from the graft donor. The CDR3 is CASREGGLTDTQYF. The CDR3 DNA sequence: TGTGCCAGCAGAGAAGGGGGTCTCACAGATACGCAGTATTTT.